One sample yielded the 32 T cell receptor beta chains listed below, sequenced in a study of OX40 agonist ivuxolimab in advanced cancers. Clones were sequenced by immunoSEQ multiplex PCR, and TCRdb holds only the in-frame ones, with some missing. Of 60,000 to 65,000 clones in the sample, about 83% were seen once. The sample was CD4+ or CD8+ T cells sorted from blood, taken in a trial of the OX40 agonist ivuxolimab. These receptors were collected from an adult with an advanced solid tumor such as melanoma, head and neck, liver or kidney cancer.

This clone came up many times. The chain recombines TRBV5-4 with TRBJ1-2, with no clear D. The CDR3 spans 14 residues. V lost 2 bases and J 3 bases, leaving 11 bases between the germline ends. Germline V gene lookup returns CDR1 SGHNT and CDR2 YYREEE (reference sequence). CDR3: CASSLTRKDYGYTF. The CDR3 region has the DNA TGTGCCAGCAGCTTAACACGCAAGGACTATGGCTACACCTTC.

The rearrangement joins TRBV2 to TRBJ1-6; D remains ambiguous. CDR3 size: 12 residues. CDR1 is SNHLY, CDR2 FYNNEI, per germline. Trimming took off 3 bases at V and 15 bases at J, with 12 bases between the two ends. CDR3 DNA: TGTGCCAGCAGTGAGCCCGGGAGTTTCCTCCACTTT. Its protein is CASSEPGSFLHF.

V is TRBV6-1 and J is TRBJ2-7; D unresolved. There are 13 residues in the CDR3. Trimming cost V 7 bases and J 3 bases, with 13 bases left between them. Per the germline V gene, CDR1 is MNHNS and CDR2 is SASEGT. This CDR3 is CASKAGPHYEQYF. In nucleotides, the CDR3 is TGTGCCAGCAAAGCAGGACCGCACTACGAGCAGTACTTC.

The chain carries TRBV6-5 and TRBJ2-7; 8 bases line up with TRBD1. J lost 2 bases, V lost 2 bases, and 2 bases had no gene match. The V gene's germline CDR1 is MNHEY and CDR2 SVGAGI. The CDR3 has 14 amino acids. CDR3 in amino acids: CASSYTQGAYEQYF. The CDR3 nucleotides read TGTGCCAGCAGTTACACACAGGGGGCCTACGAGCAGTACTTC.

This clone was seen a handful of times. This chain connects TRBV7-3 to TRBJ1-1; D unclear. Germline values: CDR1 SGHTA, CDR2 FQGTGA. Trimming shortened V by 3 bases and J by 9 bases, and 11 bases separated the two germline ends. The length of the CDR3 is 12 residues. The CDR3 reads CASSFGLGKAFF. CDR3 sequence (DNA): TGTGCCAGCAGCTTTGGTTTGGGGAAAGCTTTCTTT. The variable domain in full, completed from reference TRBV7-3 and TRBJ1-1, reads GAGVSQTPSNKVTEKGKYVELRCDPISGHTALYWYRQSLGQGPEFLIYFQGTGAADDSGLPNDRFFAVRPEGSVSTLKIQRTERGDSAVYLCASSFGLGKAFFGQGTRLTVV.

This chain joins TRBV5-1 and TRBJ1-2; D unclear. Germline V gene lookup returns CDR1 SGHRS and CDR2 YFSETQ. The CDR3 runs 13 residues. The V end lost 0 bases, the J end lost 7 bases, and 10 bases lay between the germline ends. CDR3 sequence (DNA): TGCGCCAGCAGCTTGGAGTCGTACTCTGGCTACACCTTC. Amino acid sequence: CASSLESYSGYTF. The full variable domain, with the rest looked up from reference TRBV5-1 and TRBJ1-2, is KAGVTQTPRYLIKTRGQQVTLSCSPISGHRSVSWYQQTPGQGLQFLFEYFSETQRNKGNFPGRFSGRQFSNSRSEMNVSTLELGDSALYLCASSLESYSGYTFGSGTRLTVV.

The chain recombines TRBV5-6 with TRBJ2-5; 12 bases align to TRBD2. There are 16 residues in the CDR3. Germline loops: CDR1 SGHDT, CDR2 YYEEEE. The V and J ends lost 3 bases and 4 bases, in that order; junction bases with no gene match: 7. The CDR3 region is CASSSRLAGDPETQYF. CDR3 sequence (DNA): TGTGCCAGCAGCTCTCGACTAGCGGGAGACCCAGAGACCCAGTACTTC.

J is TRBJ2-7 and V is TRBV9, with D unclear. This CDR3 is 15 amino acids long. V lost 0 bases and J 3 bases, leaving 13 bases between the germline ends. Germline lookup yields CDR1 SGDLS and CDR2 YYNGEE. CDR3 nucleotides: TGTGCCAGCAGCGTAGCTCCGGACGGCTACTACGAGCAGTACTTC. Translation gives CASSVAPDGYYEQYF.

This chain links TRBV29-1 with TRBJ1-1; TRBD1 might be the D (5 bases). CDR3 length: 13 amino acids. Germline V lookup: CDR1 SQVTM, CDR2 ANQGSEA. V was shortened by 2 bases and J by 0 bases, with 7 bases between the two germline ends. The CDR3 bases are TGCAGCGTTGAACAGGGATTGAACACTGAAGCTTTCTTT. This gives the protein CSVEQGLNTEAFF. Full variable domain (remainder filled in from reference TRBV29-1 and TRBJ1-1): SAVISQKPSRDICQRGTSLTIQCQVDSQVTMMFWYRQQPGQSLTLIATANQGSEATYESGFVIDKFPISRPNLTFSTLTVSNMSPEDSSIYLCSVEQGLNTEAFFGQGTRLTVV.

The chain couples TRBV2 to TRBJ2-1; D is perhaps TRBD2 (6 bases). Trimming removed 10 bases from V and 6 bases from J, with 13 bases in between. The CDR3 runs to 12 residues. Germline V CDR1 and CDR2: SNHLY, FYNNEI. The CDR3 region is CATHGGGNEQFF. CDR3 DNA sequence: TGTGCCACCCACGGGGGAGGCAATGAGCAGTTCTTC.

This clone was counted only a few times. This chain's CDR3 is CASSSSGVGTDTQYF. In nucleotides, the CDR3 is TGTGCCAGCAGTTCCTCGGGCGTGGGCACAGATACGCAGTATTTT. The chain uses TRBV7-9 and TRBJ2-3; D gene ambiguous. The CDR3 is 15 amino acids. The V end was cut by 6 bases, the J end by 1 base, with 14 bases between. The germline gives CDR1 SEHNR, CDR2 FQNEAQ (reference sequence).

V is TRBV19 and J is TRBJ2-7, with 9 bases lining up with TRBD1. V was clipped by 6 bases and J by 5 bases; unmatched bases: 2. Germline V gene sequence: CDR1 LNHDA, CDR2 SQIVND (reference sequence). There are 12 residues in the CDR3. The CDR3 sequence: CASRDRGDEQYF. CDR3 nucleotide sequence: TGTGCCAGTAGGGACAGGGGCGACGAGCAGTACTTC.

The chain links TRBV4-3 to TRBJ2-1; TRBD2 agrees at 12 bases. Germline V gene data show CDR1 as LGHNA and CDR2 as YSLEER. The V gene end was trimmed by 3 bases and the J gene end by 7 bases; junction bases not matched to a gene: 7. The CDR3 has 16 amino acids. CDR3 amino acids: CASSHLIGTSGNEQFF. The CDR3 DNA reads TGCGCCAGCAGCCACCTAATAGGGACTAGCGGGAATGAGCAGTTCTTC.

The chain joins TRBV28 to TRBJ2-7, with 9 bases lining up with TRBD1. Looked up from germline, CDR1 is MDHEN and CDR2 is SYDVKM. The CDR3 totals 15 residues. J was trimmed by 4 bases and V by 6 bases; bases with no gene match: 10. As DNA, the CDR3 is TGTGCCAGCAGGGAACAGGGGGCCATGGCGTACGAGCAGTACTTC. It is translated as CASREQGAMAYEQYF. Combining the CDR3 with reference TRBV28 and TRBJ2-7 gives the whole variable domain DVKVTQSSRYLVKRTGEKVFLECVQDMDHENMFWYRQDPGLGLRLIYFSYDVKMKEKGDIPEGYSVSREKKERFSLILESASTNQTSMYLCASREQGAMAYEQYFGPGTRLTVT.

This CDR3 reads CASSYSTETEQYF. CDR3 DNA: TGTGCCAGCAGTTACTCTACGGAAACCGAGCAGTACTTC. The V and J genes are TRBV6-5 and TRBJ2-7; no clear D gene. Looked up from germline, CDR1 is MNHEY and CDR2 is SVGAGI. The CDR3 contains 13 residues. V lost 0 bases and J 6 bases, leaving 9 bases between the germline ends.

CDR3 nucleotides: TGTGCCAGCAGCTCCTTGGGACAGACGGTCGGCTACACCTTC. Its translation: CASSSLGQTVGYTF. J is TRBJ1-2 and V is TRBV7-9; the match to TRBD1 covers 7 bases. Trimming removed 4 bases from V and 8 bases from J; junction bases left unmatched: 10. CDR1 is SEHNR, CDR2 FQNEAQ, per germline (reference sequence). There are 14 residues in the CDR3.

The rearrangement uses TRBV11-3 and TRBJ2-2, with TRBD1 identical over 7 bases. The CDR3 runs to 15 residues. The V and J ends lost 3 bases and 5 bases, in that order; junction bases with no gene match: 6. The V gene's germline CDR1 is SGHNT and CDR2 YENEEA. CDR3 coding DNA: TGTGCCAGCAGCTTCTTAGGCAGGGGGACCGGGGAGCTGTTTTTT. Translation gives CASSFLGRGTGELFF.

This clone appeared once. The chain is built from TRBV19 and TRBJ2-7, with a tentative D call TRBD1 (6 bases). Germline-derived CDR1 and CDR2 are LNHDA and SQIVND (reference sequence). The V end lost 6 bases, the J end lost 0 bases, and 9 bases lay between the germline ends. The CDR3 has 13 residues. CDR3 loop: CASSQDSSYEQYF. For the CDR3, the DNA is TGTGCCAGTAGCCAGGACAGCTCCTACGAGCAGTACTTC.

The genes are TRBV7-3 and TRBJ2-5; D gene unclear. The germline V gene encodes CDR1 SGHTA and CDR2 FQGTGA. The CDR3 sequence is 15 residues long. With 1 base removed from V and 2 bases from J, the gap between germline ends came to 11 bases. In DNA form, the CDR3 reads TGTGCCAGCAGCTTAAATTCGGGTTCGCAAGAGACCCAGTACTTC. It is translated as CASSLNSGSQETQYF.

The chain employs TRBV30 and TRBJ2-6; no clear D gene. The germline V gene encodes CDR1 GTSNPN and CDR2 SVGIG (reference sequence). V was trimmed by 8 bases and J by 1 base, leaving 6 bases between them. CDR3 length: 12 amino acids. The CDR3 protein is CAGFSGANVLTF. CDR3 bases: TGTGCCGGATTTTCTGGGGCCAACGTCCTGACTTTC.

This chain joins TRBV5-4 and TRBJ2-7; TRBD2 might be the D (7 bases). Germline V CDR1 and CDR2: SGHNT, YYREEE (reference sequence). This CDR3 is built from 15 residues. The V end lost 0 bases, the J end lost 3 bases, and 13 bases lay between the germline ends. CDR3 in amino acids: CASSLVGGLDYEQYF. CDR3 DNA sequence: TGTGCCAGCAGCTTGGTGGGGGGGCTCGACTACGAGCAGTACTTC.

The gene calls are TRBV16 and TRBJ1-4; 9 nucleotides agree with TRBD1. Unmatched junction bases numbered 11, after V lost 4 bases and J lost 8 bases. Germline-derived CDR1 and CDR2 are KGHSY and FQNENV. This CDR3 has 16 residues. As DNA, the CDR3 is TGTGCCAGCAGCCCCTTACAGGGGGCGCGAGGGGAAAAACTGTTTTTT. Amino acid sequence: CASSPLQGARGEKLFF.

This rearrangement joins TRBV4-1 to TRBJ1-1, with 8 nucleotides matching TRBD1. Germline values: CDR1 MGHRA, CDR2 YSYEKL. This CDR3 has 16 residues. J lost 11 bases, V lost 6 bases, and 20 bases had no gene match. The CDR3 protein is CASSRDRIPEVVRAFF. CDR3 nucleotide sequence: TGCGCCAGCAGTCGGGACAGGATCCCAGAAGTTGTCCGGGCTTTCTTT.

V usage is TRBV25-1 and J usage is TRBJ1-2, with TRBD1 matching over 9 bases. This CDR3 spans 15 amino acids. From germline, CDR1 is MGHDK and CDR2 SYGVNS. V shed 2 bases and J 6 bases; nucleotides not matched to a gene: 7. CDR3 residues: CASSEPNTGGHGYTF. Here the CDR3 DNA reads TGTGCCAGCAGTGAACCAAATACAGGGGGCCATGGCTACACCTTC.

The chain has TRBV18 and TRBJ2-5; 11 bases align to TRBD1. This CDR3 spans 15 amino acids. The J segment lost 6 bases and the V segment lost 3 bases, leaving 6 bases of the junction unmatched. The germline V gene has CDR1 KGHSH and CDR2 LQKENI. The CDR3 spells CASSPEGTGGKTQYF. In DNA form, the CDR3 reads TGTGCCAGCTCACCCGAAGGGACAGGGGGGAAGACCCAGTACTTC. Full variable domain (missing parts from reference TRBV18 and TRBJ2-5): NAGVMQNPRHLVRRRGQEARLRCSPMKGHSHVYWYRQLPEEGLKFMVYLQKENIIDESGMPKERFSAEFPKEGPSILRIQQVVRGDSAAYFCASSPEGTGGKTQYFGPGTRLLVL.

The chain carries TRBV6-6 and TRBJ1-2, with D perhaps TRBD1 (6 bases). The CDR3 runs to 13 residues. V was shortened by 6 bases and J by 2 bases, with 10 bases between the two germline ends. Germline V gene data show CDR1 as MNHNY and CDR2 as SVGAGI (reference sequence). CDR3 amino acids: CASRVGQNYGYTF. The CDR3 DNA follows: TGTGCCAGCAGAGTCGGACAGAACTATGGCTACACCTTC.

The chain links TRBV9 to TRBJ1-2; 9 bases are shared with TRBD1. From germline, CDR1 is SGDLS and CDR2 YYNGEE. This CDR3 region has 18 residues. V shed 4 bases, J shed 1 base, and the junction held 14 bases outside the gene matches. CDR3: CASSLDPGQGTLNYGYTF. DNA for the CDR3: TGTGCCAGCAGCCTAGATCCGGGACAGGGAACTCTTAACTATGGCTACACCTTC. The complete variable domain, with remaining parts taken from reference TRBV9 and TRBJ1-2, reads DSGVTQTPKHLITATGQRVTLRCSPRSGDLSVYWYQQSLDQGLQFLIQYYNGEERAKGNILERFSAQQFPDLHSELNLSSLELGDSALYFCASSLDPGQGTLNYGYTFGSGTRLTVV.

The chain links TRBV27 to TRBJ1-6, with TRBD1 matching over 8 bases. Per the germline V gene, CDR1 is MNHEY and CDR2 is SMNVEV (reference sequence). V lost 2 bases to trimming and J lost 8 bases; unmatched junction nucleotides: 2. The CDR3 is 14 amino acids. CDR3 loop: CASSLRQGYSPLHF. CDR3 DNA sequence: TGTGCCAGCAGTTTAAGACAGGGGTATTCACCCCTCCACTTT.

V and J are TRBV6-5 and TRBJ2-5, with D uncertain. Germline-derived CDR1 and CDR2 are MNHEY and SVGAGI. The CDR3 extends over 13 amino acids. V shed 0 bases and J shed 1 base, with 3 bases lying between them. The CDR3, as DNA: TGTGCCAGCAGTTACTCAATCCAAGAGACCCAGTACTTC. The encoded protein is CASSYSIQETQYF.

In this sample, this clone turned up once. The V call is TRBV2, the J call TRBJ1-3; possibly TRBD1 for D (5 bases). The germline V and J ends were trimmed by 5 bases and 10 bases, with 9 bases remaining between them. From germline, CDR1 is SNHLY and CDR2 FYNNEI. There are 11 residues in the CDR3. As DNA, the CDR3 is TGTGCCAGCAGTCGCAGGGAGACCATATATTTT. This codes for CASSRRETIYF.

The CDR3 region is CASSRTGTDTQYF. In DNA, the CDR3 is TGTGCCAGCAGTCGAACAGGCACAGATACGCAGTATTTT. This rearrangement joins TRBV25-1 to TRBJ2-3; no clear D. Per germline, CDR1 MGHDK and CDR2 SYGVNS. V lost 5 bases and J lost 1, with 7 bases in between. The CDR3 length is 13 residues.

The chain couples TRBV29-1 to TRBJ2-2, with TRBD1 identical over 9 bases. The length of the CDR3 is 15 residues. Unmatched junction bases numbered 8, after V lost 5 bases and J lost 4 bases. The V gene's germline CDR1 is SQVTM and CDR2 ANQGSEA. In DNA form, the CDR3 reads TGCAGCGTTACAGGGGGCGCGGGTCGCACCGGGGAGCTGTTTTTT. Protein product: CSVTGGAGRTGELFF.